The 18 T cell receptor beta chains given below trace back to one sample, sequenced in a study of cytomegalovirus exposure and HLA in healthy donors. The PCR used 60 Vbeta and 13 Jbeta primers. Libraries were prepared by immunoSEQ multiplex PCR; TCRdb keeps only in-frame clonotypes and omits some of them. The sample records 150,000 to 200,000 clones, roughly 75% being singletons. What was sequenced was PBMCs. These receptors were taken from a man aged 18 to 30 in good health and CMV-seropositive.

This clone occurred a few times. The rearrangement links TRBV5-5 to TRBJ1-1; possible D gene TRBD1, 5 bases. The germline V gene has CDR1 SGHKS and CDR2 YYEKEE (reference sequence). V was pared by 0 bases and J by 5 bases, with 8 bases between. The CDR3 has 13 residues. CDR3 residues: CASSLGQLTEAFF. The CDR3 DNA is TGTGCCAGCAGCTTGGGACAGCTAACTGAAGCTTTCTTT.

This chain uses TRBV13 with TRBJ2-7; D is undetermined. The V end lost 5 bases, the J end lost 6 bases, and 14 bases lay between the germline ends. The CDR3 runs 13 residues. Germline CDR1 and CDR2: PRHDT and FYEKMQ (reference sequence). The CDR3 loop is CASSQTGSIEQYF. In nucleotides, the CDR3 is TGTGCCAGCAGCCAGACTGGCAGCATCGAGCAGTACTTC.

About this clone itself: One junction end does not reproduce the germline sequence, and a read error may be involved. The V gene is TRBV6-5, the J gene TRBJ1-2, with a weak D call TRBD1 (6 bases). The CDR3 is made up of 13 amino acids. CDR1 is MNHEY, CDR2 SVGAGI, per germline. In nucleotides, the CDR3 is TGTGCCAGCGGACTCTCGGGGGGCCCTGGCTACCCCTTC. The encoded protein is CASGLSGGPGYPF.

This clone has just one count. This rearrangement joins TRBV5-1 to TRBJ1-1, with 10 nucleotides matching TRBD1. Germline V gene data show CDR1 as SGHRS and CDR2 as YFSETQ. J lost 0 bases, V lost 5 bases, and 4 bases had no gene match. This CDR3 has 15 residues. The CDR3 region has the DNA TGCGCCAGCAGGTGGACAGGGGGATTGAACACTGAAGCTTTCTTT. Protein product: CASRWTGGLNTEAFF.

About this clone: A junction end diverges from the germline sequence, so it may reflect a read error. CDR3 protein: CSSSYRLAGVGEQFF. The CDR3 region has the DNA TGTTCCAGCAGTTACAGACTAGCGGGAGTAGGAGAGCAGTTCTTC. J is TRBJ2-1 and V is TRBV6-5; 12 positions match TRBD2. Germline CDR1 is MNHEY and CDR2 is SVGAGI. This CDR3 has 15 amino acids.

The sample holds one count of this clone. This chain uses TRBV15 with TRBJ2-7; TRBD1 matches at 11 bases. V shed 5 bases, J shed 2 bases, and the junction held 5 bases outside the gene matches. Germline V CDR1 and CDR2: LNHNV, YYDKDF (reference sequence). The CDR3 runs to 15 residues. CDR3 DNA: TGTGCCACCAGCCCCCGGACAGGGGGCGCCTACGAGCAGTACTTC. Encoded protein: CATSPRTGGAYEQYF.

CDR3 sequence: CASSRGPGRVGNEQFF. In nucleotides, the CDR3 is TGTGCCAGCTCTCGTGGTCCCGGGAGGGTGGGCAATGAGCAGTTCTTC. The chain joins TRBV18 to TRBJ2-1; 8 nucleotides align to TRBD2. The CDR3 has 16 residues. Trimming at V came to 6 bases and at J to 6 bases, leaving 13 bases not matched to a gene. Germline V gene lookup returns CDR1 KGHSH and CDR2 LQKENI.

The genes are TRBV5-4 and TRBJ2-5; D remains ambiguous. This CDR3 region has 13 residues. Deletions cut 1 base from V and 3 bases from J, with 7 bases between. Germline V gene data show CDR1 as SGHNT and CDR2 as YYREEE (reference sequence). CDR3 protein: CASSLIQEETQYF. In nucleotides, the CDR3 is TGTGCCAGCAGCTTGATACAAGAAGAGACCCAGTACTTC.

The V call is TRBV2, the J call TRBJ2-7; TRBD2 aligns across 13 bases. The CDR3 extends over 13 amino acids. The J segment lost 7 bases and the V segment lost 6 bases, leaving 3 bases of the junction unmatched. The germline gives CDR1 SNHLY, CDR2 FYNNEI. The CDR3 sequence is CASRGLAGWEQYF. DNA for the CDR3: TGTGCCAGCAGGGGACTAGCGGGATGGGAGCAGTACTTC.

This clone was observed a few times. This CDR3 reads CASSLARSALRHLETQYF. The CDR3 nucleotides are TGTGCCAGCAGCTTAGCACGTTCCGCGCTGCGTCACCTAGAGACCCAGTACTTC. The chain joins TRBV7-2 to TRBJ2-5; D remains ambiguous. Germline V gene lookup returns CDR1 SGHTA and CDR2 FQGNSA. CDR3 length: 18 amino acids. The ends were cut back, 0 bases at V and 4 bases at J, with 21 bases in the middle.

The chain carries TRBV6-1 and TRBJ2-7; 7 bases align to TRBD2. J lost 3 bases, V lost 7 bases, and 9 bases had no gene match. Germline CDR1 is MNHNS and CDR2 is SASEGT. The CDR3 sequence is 14 residues long. CDR3 protein: CASIRRGGSYEQYF. The CDR3 nucleotides read TGTGCCAGCATTCGACGGGGCGGGAGCTACGAGCAGTACTTC.

This clone occurred once. The chain joins TRBV7-2 to TRBJ2-1; D possibly corresponds to TRBD2 (5 bases). The CDR3 runs 17 residues. V was pared by 6 bases and J by 7 bases, with 25 bases between. Germline V gene data show CDR1 as SGHTA and CDR2 as FQGNSA. CDR3 loop: CASSSISDMGGYNEQFF. The DNA for the CDR3 is TGTGCCAGCAGTTCAATTTCAGACATGGGCGGGTATAATGAGCAGTTCTTC. Drawing the rest from reference TRBV7-2 and TRBJ2-1, the complete variable domain is GAGVSQSPSNKVTEKGKDVELRCDPISGHTALYWYRQSLGQGLEFLIYFQGNSAPDKSGLPSDRFSAERTGGSVSTLTIQRTQQEDSAVYLCASSSISDMGGYNEQFFGPGTRLTVL.

This chain uses TRBV6-5 with TRBJ2-1; a weak D match, TRBD1 (7 bases). Trimming left V 4 bases short and J 4 bases short, with 11 bases between. The CDR3 spans 14 residues. The V gene's germline CDR1 is MNHEY and CDR2 SVGAGI. This chain's CDR3 is CASSLAGGYNEQFF. In nucleotides, the CDR3 is TGTGCCAGCAGTTTGGCAGGGGGGTACAATGAGCAGTTCTTC.

This chain connects TRBV7-9 to TRBJ2-2; D is undetermined. The V and J ends lost 7 bases and 7 bases respectively, with 13 bases between them. The CDR3 is 13 residues long. Germline V gene lookup returns CDR1 SEHNR and CDR2 FQNEAQ (reference sequence). The CDR3 region has the DNA TGTGCCAGCACCCTGTTACTCGGCGGGGAGCTGTTTTTT. This sequence encodes CASTLLLGGELFF.

The chain employs TRBV10-3 and TRBJ2-1; 10 bases agree with TRBD2. J gave up 6 bases and V 7 bases, and 3 bases lay outside the gene matches. The CDR3 has 13 amino acids. CDR1 is ENHRY, CDR2 SYGVKD, per germline. CDR3 nucleotide sequence: TGTGCCATCAACCAGCGGGAGGGCAATGAGCAGTTCTTC. Translated, it gives CAINQREGNEQFF.

The chain combines TRBV29-1 with TRBJ2-2, with 13 bases that match TRBD2. V gave up 4 bases and J gave up 7 bases; unmatched junction bases: 3. The CDR3 is made up of 14 amino acids. Germline-derived CDR1 and CDR2 are SQVTM and ANQGSEA. CDR3 DNA: TGCAGCGTTGGGACTAGCGGGAGCAACGGGGAGCTGTTTTTT. It encodes CSVGTSGSNGELFF.

The rearrangement joins TRBV10-1 to TRBJ2-3; a possible D gene is TRBD2 (6 bases). The CDR3 has 18 residues. With 0 bases removed from V and 2 bases from J, the gap between germline ends came to 18 bases. Germline CDR1 is WNHNN and CDR2 is SYGVQD (reference sequence). The CDR3 spells CASSESIGSGEDTDTQYF. The DNA for the CDR3 is TGCGCCAGCAGTGAGTCGATAGGTAGCGGAGAAGACACAGATACGCAGTATTTT.

V usage is TRBV6-1 and J usage is TRBJ1-2; no reliable D call. Germline V gives CDR1 MNHNS, CDR2 SASEGT. This CDR3 has 14 amino acids. The V gene lost 1 base and the J gene lost 6 bases, with 12 bases spanning the gap. The CDR3, as DNA: TGTGCCAGCAGTGAAGGGGCGGGATCCGATGGCTACACCTTC. Encoded protein: CASSEGAGSDGYTF.